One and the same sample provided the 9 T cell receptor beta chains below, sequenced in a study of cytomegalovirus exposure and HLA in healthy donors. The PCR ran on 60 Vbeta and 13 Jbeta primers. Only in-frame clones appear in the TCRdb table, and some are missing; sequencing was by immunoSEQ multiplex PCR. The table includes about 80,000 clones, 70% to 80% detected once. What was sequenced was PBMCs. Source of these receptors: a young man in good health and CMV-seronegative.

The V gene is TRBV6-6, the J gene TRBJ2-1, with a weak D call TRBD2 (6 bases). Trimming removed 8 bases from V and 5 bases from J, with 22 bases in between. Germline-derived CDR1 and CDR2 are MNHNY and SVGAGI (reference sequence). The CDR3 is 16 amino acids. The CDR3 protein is CASRSPRLAHNNEQFF. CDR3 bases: TGTGCCAGCCGATCGCCCCGGCTAGCGCATAACAATGAGCAGTTCTTC.

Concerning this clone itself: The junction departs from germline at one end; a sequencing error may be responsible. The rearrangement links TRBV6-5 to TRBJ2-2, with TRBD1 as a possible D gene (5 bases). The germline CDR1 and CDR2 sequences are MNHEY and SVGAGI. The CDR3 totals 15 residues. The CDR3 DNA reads TGTCCCAGCAGATCAGGGAAAGTCGGTCCCGGGGAGCTGTTTTTT. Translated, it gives CPSRSGKVGPGELFF.

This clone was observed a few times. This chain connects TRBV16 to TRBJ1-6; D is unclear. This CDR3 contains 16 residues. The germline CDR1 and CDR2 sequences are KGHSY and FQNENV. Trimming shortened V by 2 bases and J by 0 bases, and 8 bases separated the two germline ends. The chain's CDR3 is CASSQAQSSYNSPLHF. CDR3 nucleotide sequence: TGTGCCAGCAGCCAAGCACAGAGCTCCTATAATTCACCCCTCCACTTT.

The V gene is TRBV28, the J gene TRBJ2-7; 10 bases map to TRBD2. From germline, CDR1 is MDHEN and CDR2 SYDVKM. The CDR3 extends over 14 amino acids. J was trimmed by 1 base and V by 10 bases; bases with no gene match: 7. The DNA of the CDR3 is TGTGCCACTATGACTAGCGGGCCGTCCTACGAGCAGTACTTC. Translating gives CATMTSGPSYEQYF.

CDR3 in DNA: TGTGCCAGCTGGGACTGGACGGCGGAGACCCAGTACTTC. As protein: CASWDWTAETQYF. This chain links TRBV5-4 with TRBJ2-5; D may be TRBD2 (6 bases). The CDR3 runs 13 residues. V was trimmed by 7 bases and J by 5 bases, leaving 15 bases between them. Germline V lookup: CDR1 SGHNT, CDR2 YYREEE (reference sequence).

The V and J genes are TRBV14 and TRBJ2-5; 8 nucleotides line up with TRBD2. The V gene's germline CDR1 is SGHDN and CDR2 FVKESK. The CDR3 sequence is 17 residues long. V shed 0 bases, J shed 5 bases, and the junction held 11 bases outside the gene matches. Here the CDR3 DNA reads TGTGCCAGCAGCCAAGATCGGGGACTAGTGGACTGGGAGACCCAGTACTTC. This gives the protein CASSQDRGLVDWETQYF.

CDR3 sequence reads: CASSPRGRGTNTGELFF. The CDR3 DNA follows: TGTGCCAGCTCACCCCGAGGGAGGGGAACGAACACCGGGGAGCTGTTTTTT. The J gene is TRBJ2-2, the V gene TRBV18; 7 bases are a match to TRBD2. From germline, CDR1 is KGHSH and CDR2 LQKENI. The V gene end was trimmed by 3 bases and the J gene end by 0 bases; junction bases not matched to a gene: 7. There are 17 residues in the CDR3.

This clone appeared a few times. The CDR3 reads CSVAQSNTEAFF. The CDR3 DNA sequence: TGCAGCGTTGCGCAGTCTAACACTGAAGCTTTCTTT. The chain couples TRBV29-1 to TRBJ1-1; D uncertain. This CDR3 is 12 amino acids long. The germline V gene encodes CDR1 SQVTM and CDR2 ANQGSEA. The V end was cut by 4 bases, the J end by 2 bases, with 8 bases between. The full variable domain, rest sourced from reference TRBV29-1 and TRBJ1-1, is SAVISQKPSRDICQRGTSLTIQCQVDSQVTMMFWYRQQPGQSLTLIATANQGSEATYESGFVIDKFPISRPNLTFSTLTVSNMSPEDSSIYLCSVAQSNTEAFFGQGTRLTVV.

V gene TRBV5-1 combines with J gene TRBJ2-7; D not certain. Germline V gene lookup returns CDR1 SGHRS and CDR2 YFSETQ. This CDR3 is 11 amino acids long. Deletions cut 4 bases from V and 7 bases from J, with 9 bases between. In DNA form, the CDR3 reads TGCGCCAGCAGCGTAGATACGGAGCAGTACTTC. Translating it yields CASSVDTEQYF.